Listed below are T cell receptor beta chains from one sample, sequenced in a study of T cell responses to AZD1222 COVID-19 vaccine. Using immunoSEQ multiplex PCR, the repertoire was profiled, and TCRdb retains in-frame clones only, with some absent. Of roughly 150,000 clones in the sample, 80% to 90% were seen once. Sequencing was performed on peripheral blood, taken after recovery from COVID-19. The receptors shown here come from an adult who had recovered from COVID-19. The CDR3 runs from the conserved cysteine through the conserved F or W. A D gene is named only where the DNA matches it firmly. Expanded clones get a size class; other rows say once, few or many, or leave the size out.

CDR3aa | CDR3nt | abundance | v_gene | d_gene | j_gene
CASSDPDVSEQFF | TGCGCCAGCAGTGACCCCGATGTAAGTGAGCAGTTCTTC | . | TRBV10-1 | . | TRBJ2-1
CASSLLDTQYF | TGTGCCAGCAGTTTGTTGGATACGCAGTATTTT | few | TRBV28 | . | TRBJ2-3
CSVELASGPGTEQFF | TGCAGCGTTGAACTGGCTAGCGGACCTGGCACTGAGCAGTTCTTC | once | TRBV29-1 | TRBD2 | TRBJ2-1
CATSDSETGELAEAFF | TGTGCCACCAGTGATTCTGAGACAGGAGAACTTGCTGAAGCTTTCTTT | once | TRBV24-1 | . | TRBJ1-1
CASSVARTRATGGGSTDTQYF | TGTGCCAGCAGCGTAGCTCGGACGAGGGCTACGGGGGGGGGTAGCACAGATACGCAGTATTTT | . | TRBV9 | TRBD2 | TRBJ2-3
CASSRGTAGAQETQYF | TGTGCCAGCAGTCGAGGGACAGCGGGAGCCCAAGAGACCCAGTACTTC | . | TRBV2 | . | TRBJ2-5
CASSNTGANTEAFF | TGTGCCAGCAGCAATACAGGAGCCAACACTGAAGCTTTCTTT | . | TRBV11-1 | . | TRBJ1-1
CASSPLGTVNSPLHF | TGTGCCAGCTCACCACTTGGGACAGTTAATTCACCCCTCCACTTT | . | TRBV18 | TRBD1 | TRBJ1-6
CASSSYRRTGNTGELFF | TGTGCCAGCAGTTCATATAGGAGGACAGGGAACACCGGGGAGCTGTTTTTT | . | TRBV28 | TRBD1 | TRBJ2-2
CASSPTTGGNYGYTF | TGCGCCAGCAGCCCCACGACAGGGGGAAACTATGGCTACACCTTC | . | TRBV4-3 | TRBD1 | TRBJ1-2
CASSPIRDNRYNEQFF | TGTGCCAGCAGCCCAATCCGGGACAACCGATACAATGAGCAGTTCTTC | . | TRBV11-2 | . | TRBJ2-1
CASSLAGLKGGYTF | TGTGCCAGCAGCTTGGCGGGCCTTAAGGGTGGCTACACCTTC | . | TRBV5-6 | . | TRBJ1-2
CASSEFGGTAKAFF | TGTGCCAGCAGTGAATTCGGAGGGACAGCGAAAGCTTTCTTT | . | TRBV6-1 | TRBD1 | TRBJ1-1
CASSLVGRAVVTEAFF | TGTGCCAGCAGTTTGGTAGGGCGGGCCGTGGTCACTGAAGCTTTCTTT | . | TRBV28 | . | TRBJ1-1
CASSYDRGMNTEAFF | TGCGCCAGCAGCTACGACAGGGGCATGAACACTGAAGCTTTCTTT | . | TRBV5-1 | TRBD1 | TRBJ1-1
CASSLSKPGDTEAFF | TGTGCCAGCAGTTTATCGAAACCAGGAGACACTGAAGCTTTCTTT | few | TRBV27 | . | TRBJ1-1
CASSMRTSFTEAFF | TGTGCCAGCAGCATGAGGACTTCTTTCACTGAAGCTTTCTTT | . | TRBV7-3 | . | TRBJ1-1
CSAGVASTDTQYF | TGCAGCGCGGGGGTAGCAAGCACAGATACGCAGTATTTT | . | TRBV29-1 | . | TRBJ2-3
CASSPEETGLLGTEAFF | TGTGCCAGCAGTCCAGAAGAGACAGGACTCTTAGGGACTGAAGCTTTCTTT | many | TRBV6-2/TRBV6-3 | . | TRBJ1-1
CASSEGRGRTEAFF | TGTGCCAGCAGTGAAGGAAGGGGGCGTACTGAAGCTTTCTTT | . | TRBV25-1 | TRBD1 | TRBJ1-1
CASPPKTGTNPLGNIQYF | TGTGCCAGCCCGCCTAAGACAGGGACAAATCCACTCGGAAACATTCAGTACTTC | . | TRBV3-1/TRBV3-2 | TRBD1 | TRBJ2-4
CASSPPGRLNMNTEAFF | TGTGCCAGCTCACCACCCGGGCGGCTTAATATGAACACTGAAGCTTTCTTT | . | TRBV18 | . | TRBJ1-1
CASSPWDPRKSTEAFF | TGTGCCAGTAGCCCTTGGGACCCTCGGAAGAGCACTGAAGCTTTCTTT | . | TRBV19 | . | TRBJ1-1
CASSQGSGGAFNEQFF | TGTGCCAGCAGCCAAGGTAGCGGGGGTGCTTTCAATGAGCAGTTCTTC | . | TRBV3-1/TRBV3-2 | TRBD2 | TRBJ2-1
CASSVLTGAMNTEAFF | TGTGCCAGCAGCGTACTCACAGGGGCCATGAACACTGAAGCTTTCTTT | . | TRBV9 | TRBD1 | TRBJ1-1
CSVIRAGSEQYF | TGCAGCGTTATCAGGGCGGGCTCCGAGCAGTACTTC | . | TRBV29-1 | . | TRBJ2-7
CASSQGKGAAWPQHF | TGTGCCAGCAGCCAAGGAAAGGGGGCCGCGTGGCCCCAGCATTTT | . | TRBV4-2 | TRBD1 | TRBJ1-5
CASSTQTGGDSPLHF | TGTGCCAGCAGCACCCAGACAGGGGGAGATTCACCCCTCCACTTT | . | TRBV5-6 | TRBD1 | TRBJ1-6
CASTQRGTYGYTF | TGTGCCAGCACCCAGAGGGGCACCTATGGCTACACCTTC | . | TRBV12-3/TRBV12-4 | . | TRBJ1-2
CASSWTGGVNIQYF | TGTGCCAGCAGCTGGACAGGGGGCGTGAACATTCAGTACTTC | . | TRBV5-6 | TRBD1 | TRBJ2-4
CASSGTSGDTGELFF | TGTGCCAGCAGTGGGACTAGCGGGGACACCGGGGAGCTGTTTTTT | . | TRBV6-4 | TRBD2 | TRBJ2-2
CASSLGVISHYEQYF | TGTGCCAGCAGCTTGGGAGTTATATCCCACTACGAGCAGTACTTC | . | TRBV5-4 | . | TRBJ2-7
CSGDEGTDTQYF | TGCAGCGGAGATGAGGGCACAGATACGCAGTATTTT | . | TRBV29-1 | . | TRBJ2-3
CASSPLTSGILNEQYF | TGTGCCAGCAGCCCCTTGACTAGCGGGATTCTAAACGAGCAGTACTTC | . | TRBV14 | TRBD2 | TRBJ2-7
CASSLGLSWSGANVLTF | TGTGCCAGCAGCTTAGGACTTAGTTGGTCTGGGGCCAACGTCCTGACTTTC | . | TRBV7-2 | . | TRBJ2-6
CASSGLAGRNEQFF | TGTGCCAGCTCAGGACTAGCGGGACGGAATGAGCAGTTCTTC | . | TRBV25-1 | TRBD2 | TRBJ2-1
CASSPRVAGTQPQHF | TGTGCCAGCAGCCCGAGGGTGGCGGGCACTCAGCCCCAGCATTTT | . | TRBV7-8 | . | TRBJ1-5
CASSLRASGSWSTDTQYF | TGTGCCAGCAGCTTACGGGCTAGCGGGAGTTGGAGCACAGATACGCAGTATTTT | . | TRBV7-2 | TRBD2 | TRBJ2-3
CASSLALRGNTEAFF | TGTGCCAGCAGCTTAGCGCTAAGGGGGAACACTGAAGCTTTCTTT | . | TRBV7-9 | . | TRBJ1-1
CASSRDSSSGANVLTF | TGTGCCAGTAGCAGGGACAGCAGCTCTGGGGCCAACGTCCTGACTTTC | . | TRBV19 | TRBD1 | TRBJ2-6
CAAGYSNQPQHF | TGTGCCGCAGGGTACAGCAATCAGCCCCAGCATTTT | . | TRBV5-8 | . | TRBJ1-5
CASSYPPDRGYEQYF | TGTGCCAGCAGTTACCCACCGGACAGGGGCTACGAGCAGTACTTC | . | TRBV6-2/TRBV6-3 | TRBD1 | TRBJ2-7
CASSGRLGREVFYEQYF | TGCGCCAGCAGCGGGCGGTTAGGGCGGGAGGTCTTCTACGAGCAGTACTTC | . | TRBV5-1 | TRBD2 | TRBJ2-7
CASSTLAGENYEQYF | TGTGCCAGCAGCACCCTAGCGGGAGAGAACTACGAGCAGTACTTC | . | TRBV5-6 | TRBD2 | TRBJ2-7
CASSDRPGGGRGDTQYF | TGTGCCAGCAGTGATCGACCTGGGGGGGGAAGGGGAGATACGCAGTATTTT | once | TRBV6-1 | TRBD2 | TRBJ2-3
CAISDRGYEKLFF | TGTGCCATATCGGACAGGGGTTATGAAAAACTGTTTTTT | . | TRBV2 | TRBD1 | TRBJ1-4
CSASLGGSASNQPQHF | TGCAGTGCTAGTTTGGGGGGATCCGCTAGCAATCAGCCCCAGCATTTT | . | TRBV20-1 | . | TRBJ1-5
CASSTSGGSGYTF | TGTGCCAGCAGCACTAGTGGTGGCTCTGGCTACACCTTC | . | TRBV7-2 | . | TRBJ1-2
CASSPGQGAMGYGYTF | TGTGCCAGCAGCCCCGGACAGGGGGCGATGGGCTATGGCTACACCTTC | . | TRBV28 | TRBD1 | TRBJ1-2
CASSLTALPDTQYF | TGTGCCAGCAGTTTAACGGCCCTCCCAGATACGCAGTATTTT | . | TRBV27 | . | TRBJ2-3
CASSIEGVGTEAFF | TGTGCCAGTAGTATCGAGGGAGTCGGCACTGAAGCTTTCTTT | . | TRBV19 | . | TRBJ1-1
CASSELWGSNQPQHF | TGTGCCAGCAGTGAGTTGTGGGGAAGCAATCAGCCCCAGCATTTT | many | TRBV2 | . | TRBJ1-5
CASSHEGTDTQYF | TGCGCCAGCAGCCACGAGGGCACAGATACGCAGTATTTT | . | TRBV5-1 | . | TRBJ2-3
CATMNRDRRGGETQYF | TGTGCCACCATGAACCGGGACCGAAGAGGAGGAGAGACCCAGTACTTC | few | TRBV10-3 | . | TRBJ2-5